A single sample gave rise to the 20 T cell receptor beta chains below, sequenced in a study of OX40 agonist ivuxolimab in advanced cancers. The library was produced with the immunoSEQ multiplex PCR assay. TCRdb provides this immuneACCESS table in a form limited to in-frame rearrangements. Some clones are lacking; in checked studies, under half of them reflect an unresolved V gene, and why the rest are absent is not known. The sample profile shows 15,000 to 20,000 clones; about 80% of them were found once. More than 13% of the sample is held by the ten biggest clonotypes. This specimen was CD4+ or CD8+ T cells sorted from blood, taken in a trial of the OX40 agonist ivuxolimab. These receptor sequences come from an adult with an advanced solid tumor such as melanoma, head and neck, liver or kidney cancer.

This clone appeared a few times. This rearrangement joins TRBV2 to TRBJ1-4; 7 bases are shared with TRBD1. The V gene's germline CDR1 is SNHLY and CDR2 FYNNEI. J lost 4 bases, V lost 3 bases, and 5 bases had no gene match. CDR3 length: 15 residues. CDR3 in amino acids: CASSDDRVLNEKLFF. As DNA, the CDR3 is TGTGCCAGCAGTGACGACAGGGTTCTTAATGAAAAACTGTTTTTT.

The chain has TRBV2 and TRBJ2-1; 7 nucleotides line up with TRBD1. From germline, CDR1 is SNHLY and CDR2 FYNNEI. The J segment lost 8 bases and the V segment lost 5 bases, leaving 6 bases of the junction unmatched. The CDR3 spans 13 residues. In nucleotides, the CDR3 is TGTGCCAGCAGTTACAGGGGTCAGGATGAGCAGTTCTTC. It specifies CASSYRGQDEQFF.

The V and J genes are TRBV7-9 and TRBJ1-1, with D perhaps matching TRBD1 (5 bases). Germline assignment: CDR1 SEHNR and CDR2 FQNEAQ (reference sequence). This CDR3 region has 14 residues. Trimming took off 1 base at V and 4 bases at J, with 10 bases between the two ends. The CDR3 loop is CASSLEGSGTEAFF. In DNA form, the CDR3 reads TGTGCCAGCAGCTTAGAGGGGTCAGGCACTGAAGCTTTCTTT.

The chain recombines TRBV6-1 with TRBJ1-2; no clear D gene. The CDR3 has 11 residues. The V gene lost 5 bases and the J gene lost 7 bases, with 8 bases spanning the gap. CDR1 is MNHNS, CDR2 SASEGT, per germline. CDR3: CASSSRLGYTF. CDR3 coding DNA: TGTGCCAGCAGTTCCCGACTTGGCTACACCTTC.

This clone was recorded only once. The chain recombines TRBV5-1 with TRBJ1-2; D remains ambiguous. Germline V gene data show CDR1 as SGHRS and CDR2 as YFSETQ. The CDR3 extends over 15 amino acids. Trimming took 0 bases from V and 8 from J, leaving 17 bases between them. CDR3 in amino acids: CASSLEGFRERGYTF. CDR3 in DNA: TGCGCCAGCAGCTTGGAGGGTTTTAGGGAACGCGGCTACACCTTC.

The chain carries TRBV5-1 and TRBJ2-1; D call uncertain. V was pared by 7 bases and J by 5 bases, with 31 bases between. Germline V gives CDR1 SGHRS, CDR2 YFSETQ. The length of the CDR3 is 19 residues. The CDR3 is CASGERRLGGRQQDNEQFF. CDR3 bases: TGCGCCAGCGGCGAACGGCGCCTGGGCGGCAGACAACAAGACAATGAGCAGTTCTTC.

The chain is built from TRBV10-3 and TRBJ2-7; D possibly corresponds to TRBD1 (6 bases). V lost 10 bases to trimming and J lost 0 bases, with 16 bases between them. Per the germline V gene, CDR1 is ENHRY and CDR2 is SYGVKD. The CDR3 has 14 residues. This chain's CDR3 is CATQRDISSYEQYF. As DNA, the CDR3 is TGTGCCACCCAAAGGGACATTAGCTCCTACGAGCAGTACTTC.

The rearrangement links TRBV5-4 to TRBJ1-2; 7 bases line up with TRBD1. V dropped 4 bases and J dropped 8; count of bases not matched to a gene: 8. The germline CDR1 and CDR2 sequences are SGHNT and YYREEE (reference sequence). This CDR3 has 13 residues. In DNA, the CDR3 is TGTGCCAGCAGCCCGGAGACAGGGAGGGGCTACACCTTC. It is translated as CASSPETGRGYTF.

This chain joins TRBV15 and TRBJ2-1, with TRBD2 matching over 13 bases. The CDR3 extends over 15 amino acids. The ends lost 5 bases at V and 6 bases at J; junction bases unmatched: 4. The germline gives CDR1 LNHNV, CDR2 YYDKDF (reference sequence). The CDR3 DNA reads as TGTGCCACCAGCCCACGGACTAGCGGGAGCAATGAGCAGTTCTTC. Protein product: CATSPRTSGSNEQFF.

The CDR3 reads CASSPYTDTQYF. The CDR3, as DNA: TGTGCCAGCAGCCCCTACACAGATACGCAGTATTTT. The chain links TRBV7-2 to TRBJ2-3; D unclear. There are 12 residues in the CDR3. The germline V gene has CDR1 SGHTA and CDR2 FQGNSA. V gave up 5 bases and J gave up 2 bases, with 5 bases separating them.

V gene TRBV5-1 combines with J gene TRBJ2-5; no clear D gene. Germline lookup yields CDR1 SGHRS and CDR2 YFSETQ. The V gene lost 6 bases and the J gene lost 4 bases, with 13 bases spanning the gap. The CDR3 has 13 amino acids. The CDR3 nucleotides are TGCGCCAGCAATCTGGGAAGTGGAGAGACCCAGTACTTC. Translating it yields CASNLGSGETQYF.

The V gene is TRBV28, the J gene TRBJ2-1; 10 bases are shared with TRBD2. Germline V CDR1 and CDR2: MDHEN, SYDVKM. V trimming: 3 bases; J trimming: 5 bases; junction bases outside the gene matches: 7. This CDR3 region has 16 residues. The CDR3 DNA follows: TGTGCCAGCAGTTTCCGACTAGCGGGCCCACACAATGAGCAGTTCTTC. Translating it yields CASSFRLAGPHNEQFF.

The J gene is TRBJ2-2, the V gene TRBV5-1, with 7 bases that match TRBD1. Germline assignment: CDR1 SGHRS and CDR2 YFSETQ. J gave up 6 bases and V 7 bases, and 12 bases lay outside the gene matches. The CDR3 contains 15 residues. CDR3 bases: TGCGCCAGCGGAATGGGACAGATGCTGGCCGGGGAGCTGTTTTTT. Translation gives CASGMGQMLAGELFF.

The V gene is TRBV4-1, the J gene TRBJ1-2; TRBD1 is a possible D gene (5 bases). The CDR3 loop spans 16 amino acids. The ends were cut back, 1 base at V and 2 bases at J, with 14 bases in the middle. CDR1 and CDR2 from the germline V gene are MGHRA and YSYEKL. The CDR3 nucleotides read TGCGCCAGCAGCCAAGTTCAGTCAGGGCAAAACTATGGCTACACCTTC. Translated: CASSQVQSGQNYGYTF.

This chain joins TRBV7-5 and TRBJ2-5; TRBD2 is the table's D call, not checked against the DNA. TRBV7-5 is shown as a pseudogene. The CDR3 has 18 amino acids. The CDR3 loop is CVRSLALKFSGAQGSQYF. In DNA, the CDR3 is TGTGTCAGAAGCTTAGCGCTAAAATTTAGCGGGGCTCAAGGGAGCCAGTACTTC.

The V call is TRBV6-1, the J call TRBJ2-7; tentatively, D is TRBD1 (6 bases). CDR3 length: 15 amino acids. Germline values: CDR1 MNHNS, CDR2 SASEGT. Trimming cost V 6 bases and J 0 bases, with 15 bases left between them. The CDR3 bases are TGTGCCAGCAGAGCGTACGGACAGAGCTCCTACGAGCAGTACTTC. Translating it yields CASRAYGQSSYEQYF.

The chain carries TRBV28 and TRBJ1-2; D gene ambiguous. Germline CDR1 MDHEN, CDR2 SYDVKM. The CDR3 runs to 14 residues. Trimming cost V 3 bases and J 2 bases, with 10 bases left between them. CDR3 sequence reads: CASSLHSYNYGYTF. The CDR3 DNA follows: TGTGCCAGCAGTTTGCACAGTTACAACTATGGCTACACCTTC.

The chain is built from TRBV11-1 and TRBJ2-1, with D possibly being TRBD1 (5 bases). CDR1 and CDR2 from the germline V gene are SGHAT and FQDESV (reference sequence). The CDR3 loop spans 13 amino acids. Trimming shortened V by 5 bases and J by 7 bases, and 12 bases separated the two germline ends. The CDR3 protein is CASSREKGNEQFF. Written as DNA, the CDR3 is TGTGCCAGCAGCCGCGAGAAGGGGAATGAGCAGTTCTTC.

This chain links TRBV5-1 with TRBJ1-4; D is unclear. The V end was cut by 0 bases, the J end by 0 bases, with 3 bases between. In germline, CDR1 is SGHRS, CDR2 YFSETQ. The CDR3 spans 14 residues. Written as DNA, the CDR3 is TGCGCCAGCAGCTTGGGGTCAACTAATGAAAAACTGTTTTTT. Protein product: CASSLGSTNEKLFF.

This rearrangement joins TRBV19 to TRBJ2-1, with 11 bases matching TRBD2. Trimming removed 5 bases from V and 8 bases from J; junction bases left unmatched: 8. Germline V CDR1 and CDR2: LNHDA, SQIVND (reference sequence). The CDR3 extends over 15 amino acids. This chain's CDR3 is CASSLLAGGLHEQFF. For the CDR3, the DNA is TGTGCCAGTAGTCTCTTAGCGGGAGGGCTACATGAGCAGTTCTTC.